This record looks at one T cell receptor (beta chain) sequence and its context. There is no known antigen for this receptor. No per-base quality is available; no much larger clone lies one base away. The sample belongs to a study of blood T cell repertoires in COVID-19 (dated by TCRdb to the early 2020s). In the study overall: Samples from collaborators originated in the United States, Italy and Spain and spanned both the acute and convalescent phases of COVID-19. The prospective study material was composed of cDNA or gDNA derived from T cells, B-cell-depleted T cells, or PBMCs. Nearly every sample came with metadata listing a de-identified subject ID, COVID-19 status, age in years and sex. Where available, HLA class I and class II types were taken from metadata supplied by the sample provider and were not determined by assay-based typing. The repertoires were released in a freely available public database intended as a resource for research on the immune response to SARS-CoV-2. The dataset comprised deeply sampled blood TCRbeta repertoires from subjects exposed to, actively infected with, or recovered from COVID-19. Samples came from the ongoing ImmuneRACE study (first 160 participants) plus 1,254 subjects from 6 global collaborators.

CDR1 ENHRY and CDR2 SYGVKD are derived from the germline V gene. From the cysteine up to the phenylalanine, the CDR3 has a length of 15 residues. The kept DNA is CDR3 alone, 45 bases in frame from the first base. Germline trimming amounts to 7 bases on V and 5 bases on J, with 7 as the count of junction bases outside the gene matches. TCRbeta CDR3 regions were amplified from genomic DNA using the immunoSEQ Assay, a bias-controlled multiplex PCR. The original pipeline was this. Nucleated cell counts per sample were estimated from amplification of reference gene primers within the assay. To quantify the absolute abundance of each unique TCRbeta CDR3 rearrangement, sequence reads were collapsed and filtered. For each sample, productive Simpson clonality was calculated as the square root of Simpson's diversity index across productive rearrangements. Held by TCRdb, this immuneACCESS table contains in-frame sequences only and omits some clones. Under half of the omission traces to an unresolved V gene where checked; the cause of the rest is unknown. From that table come the V and J calls and clone size; the DNA was used to work out D and trimming. The sample data list fewer than 140,000 clones, and around 80% of these were observed just once. Clones ranked in the top ten supply about 14% of the sample.

The paper's findings and limits, for the study overall: How much clinical and demographic metadata was included differed by source and by participant, and the metadata was provided uncurated.

Collaborating institutions collected whole blood in K2EDTA tubes following their own protocols. For TCRbeta analysis, collaborators shipped samples as frozen whole blood, isolated PBMCs, or DNA extracted from either of those sample types. The rearrangement joined TRBV10-3 to TRBJ2-2, with 10 junctional bases fitting TRBD1. This sequence originates from a woman aged 60 to 75 with acute or convalescent COVID-19. Sequences were obtained from peripheral blood. Here the CDR3 is given as CAITPGQGRTGELFF. The nucleotide sequence is TGTGCCATCACCCCGGGACAGGGGCGAACCGGGGAGCTGTTTTTT.